The T cell receptor beta chain described here comes from a study of blood T cell repertoires in COVID-19. For the study at large: The study drew acute and convalescent COVID-19 samples from the United States, Italy and Spain. T cells, B-cell-depleted T cells, or PBMCs supplied cDNA or gDNA.

The CDR3 runs 12 residues. Germline V gene data show CDR1 as MNHEY and CDR2 as SVGAGI. Trimming removed 0 bases at V and 8 bases at J, with 7 bases between. Authors' data handling: Amplification with reference gene primers provided the estimates of nucleated cell counts. Repertoires were generated with immunoSEQ multiplex PCR, while TCRdb's copy carries only in-frame clones and drops some. The DNA was the basis for D and trimming; V, J and clone size are from that table. Here the sample spans approximately 88,000 clones, around three quarters being singletons. This receptor was obtained from an elderly woman with acute or convalescent COVID-19. The genes are TRBV6-5 and TRBJ1-1, with D hard to call. The material sequenced was peripheral blood. CDR3 sequence reads: CASSYSPREAFF. CDR3 DNA: TGTGCCAGCAGTTACTCGCCCAGGGAAGCTTTCTTT.